This passage covers 17 T cell receptor beta chains from one sample sequenced in a study of blood T cell repertoires in COVID-19. Profiled with immunoSEQ multiplex PCR; TCRdb holds only in-frame clones, not every one. The sample has about 110,000 clones; about 70% are singletons. Material: peripheral blood. All receptors come from a human donor with acute or convalescent COVID-19. The donor label of this sample is uncertain.

The V call is TRBV27, the J call TRBJ2-7, with D possibly TRBD1 on 6 matching bases. Germline lookup yields CDR1 MNHEY and CDR2 SMNVEV (reference sequence). Trimming pared 5 bases from V and 4 bases from J, leaving 15 bases between. The CDR3 has 14 residues. CDR3 coding DNA: TGTGCCAGCAGTCCCCCGGGACAAATTTACGAGCAGTACTTC. This gives the protein CASSPPGQIYEQYF.

The chain uses TRBV14 and TRBJ2-7; the D is unclear. Germline assignment: CDR1 SGHDN and CDR2 FVKESK. Trimming cost V 0 bases and J 2 bases, with 11 bases left between them. This CDR3 spans 15 amino acids. CDR3 in amino acids: CASSQDGQAPYEQYF. CDR3 nucleotides: TGTGCCAGCAGCCAAGATGGGCAGGCACCCTACGAGCAGTACTTC.

The V gene is TRBV28, the J gene TRBJ2-5; D possibly corresponds to TRBD1 (7 bases). Germline V gene lookup returns CDR1 MDHEN and CDR2 SYDVKM. This CDR3 is built from 16 residues. Trimming shortened V by 4 bases and J by 5 bases, and 20 bases separated the two germline ends. The CDR3 nucleotides are TGTGCCAGCAGTTCACGGACAGGAGGGTTAGGGGAGACCCAGTACTTC. Its translation is CASSSRTGGLGETQYF.

The chain uses TRBV6-1 and TRBJ2-1; D gene uncertain. Looked up from germline, CDR1 is MNHNS and CDR2 is SASEGT. V was clipped by 3 bases and J by 9 bases, with 15 bases between them. The CDR3 has 14 amino acids. CDR3 amino acids: CASSDEAPRGEQFF. In DNA form, the CDR3 reads TGTGCCAGCAGTGATGAGGCGCCACGCGGTGAGCAGTTCTTC.

The CDR3 region has the DNA TGCGCCAGCAGCTTGGGCGCGTTCGGGGGGCACACCATATATTTT. It yields the protein CASSLGAFGGHTIYF. The rearrangement uses TRBV5-1 and TRBJ1-3; weak D call: TRBD1 (6 bases). Trimming removed 0 bases from V and 8 bases from J, with 15 bases in between. This CDR3 has 15 residues. CDR1 and CDR2 (germline): SGHRS, YFSETQ.

In this sample, this clone turned up a few times. The genes are TRBV4-1 and TRBJ2-1; 8 bases align to TRBD2. This CDR3 contains 16 residues. Germline trimming cut 0 bases from V and 4 bases from J; bases unmatched to any gene: 5. Germline V gene sequence: CDR1 MGHRA, CDR2 YSYEKL. The chain's CDR3 is CASSQDTSGAYNEQFF. The DNA for the CDR3 is TGCGCCAGCAGCCAAGATACTAGCGGAGCTTACAATGAGCAGTTCTTC.

This chain joins TRBV5-1 and TRBJ2-7, with 7 nucleotides matching TRBD1. This CDR3 spans 15 amino acids. V lost 1 base and J lost 3; bases outside the gene matches: 7. CDR1 is SGHRS and CDR2 is YFSETQ in the germline V gene. In DNA form, the CDR3 reads TGCGCCAGCAGCTTGTCACCGGCAGGGGGCTACGAGCAGTACTTC. Residues: CASSLSPAGGYEQYF.

V usage is TRBV19 and J usage is TRBJ2-5; D uncertain. The V end was cut by 10 bases, the J end by 0 bases, with 27 bases between. CDR3 size: 18 residues. Looked up from germline, CDR1 is LNHDA and CDR2 is SQIVND (reference sequence). Here the CDR3 reads CAIDLHPVQSPYQETQYF. CDR3 sequence (DNA): TGTGCCATTGATTTACACCCAGTACAGAGTCCGTACCAAGAGACCCAGTACTTC.

In this sample, this clone turned up many times. The chain employs TRBV3-1 (or the pseudogene TRBV3-2) and TRBJ1-3, with 7 nucleotides matching TRBD1. This CDR3 has 16 residues. The germline CDR1 and CDR2 sequences are LGHDT and YNNKEL (reference sequence). The V segment lost 2 bases and the J segment 0 bases; nucleotides outside the gene matches: 4. The CDR3: CASSQLGQHSGNTIYF. The DNA for the CDR3 is TGTGCCAGCAGCCAATTGGGACAGCACTCTGGAAACACCATATATTTT.

V gene TRBV21-1 combines with J gene TRBJ2-3; the table's D call TRBD1 went unverified against the DNA. TRBV21-1 is flagged as a pseudogene. This CDR3 has 16 residues. CDR3 amino acids: CASSKKGQRGTDTQYF. CDR3 nucleotide sequence: TGTGCCAGCAGCAAGAAAGGACAGAGAGGCACAGATACGCAGTATTTT.

This clone has more than one count but fewer than ten. The rearrangement links TRBV6-5 to TRBJ2-1; 7 bases are shared with TRBD2. This CDR3 spans 15 amino acids. Germline CDR1 is MNHEY and CDR2 is SVGAGI. Trimming removed 2 bases from V and 0 bases from J; junction bases left unmatched: 1. In DNA form, the CDR3 reads TGTGCCAGCAGTTACGGGGGGGGCTCCTACAATGAGCAGTTCTTC. Its translation is CASSYGGGSYNEQFF.

The genes are TRBV4-1 and TRBJ2-3; D might be TRBD1 (5 bases). The length of the CDR3 is 16 residues. The V and J ends lost 5 bases and 0 bases respectively, with 15 bases between them. Germline values: CDR1 MGHRA, CDR2 YSYEKL. CDR3 protein: CASSLHTGASTDTQYF. CDR3 nucleotides: TGCGCCAGCAGCTTACACACAGGAGCTAGCACAGATACGCAGTATTTT.

The chain employs TRBV28 and TRBJ1-3; D is unclear. Germline V gives CDR1 MDHEN, CDR2 SYDVKM. Trimming left V 7 bases short and J 1 base short, with 14 bases between. The CDR3 is 15 amino acids. Written as DNA, the CDR3 is TGTGCCAGCACTCCCCCGAGAGGATCTGGAAACACCATATATTTT. The encoded protein is CASTPPRGSGNTIYF.

In nucleotides, the CDR3 is TGTGCCAGCAGTTACTCTCGACAGGGAAAACTGTTTTTT. Translating it yields CASSYSRQGKLFF. The J gene is TRBJ1-4, the V gene TRBV6-5; 7 nucleotides agree with TRBD1. V shed 0 bases and J 10 bases; nucleotides not matched to a gene: 2. This CDR3 contains 13 residues. From germline, CDR1 is MNHEY and CDR2 SVGAGI.

This chain connects TRBV3-1 (or the pseudogene TRBV3-2) to TRBJ2-7, with D maybe TRBD1 (6 bases). This CDR3 comprises 14 residues. Germline assignment: CDR1 LGHDT and CDR2 YNNKEL (reference sequence). Trimming pared 2 bases from V and 7 bases from J, leaving 15 bases between. The CDR3 region is CASSQIQGWGEQYF. CDR3 nucleotides: TGTGCCAGCAGCCAAATCCAGGGGTGGGGGGAGCAGTACTTC.

V and J are TRBV6-6 and TRBJ2-7, with 7 bases fitting TRBD1. CDR1 and CDR2 from the germline V gene are MNHNY and SVGAGI (reference sequence). The trim removed 5 bases at V and 2 bases at J, leaving 3 bases unmatched. This CDR3 is built from 13 residues. CDR3 nucleotide sequence: TGTGCCAGCAGTGTTGGACAGGCCTACGAGCAGTACGTC. This encodes CASSVGQAYEQYV.

This chain connects TRBV4-1 to TRBJ2-4; tentative D call: TRBD2 (7 bases). The CDR3 extends over 12 amino acids. V shed 5 bases and J shed 7 bases, with 9 bases lying between them. The germline gives CDR1 MGHRA, CDR2 YSYEKL. As DNA, the CDR3 is TGCGCCAGCAGCGCGGGGGCGAACATTCAGTACTTC. Translation gives CASSAGANIQYF.